The entry below describes one TCR beta chain. This entry comes from a study of PD-L1 blockade in urothelial cancer. About the research overall: Analyzed time points were 3 weeks (second dose) and 6 weeks after therapy began.

Pretreatment and on-treatment blood mononuclear cell samples were taken, totaling between 1 and 8 time points per patient. Synthetic TCR analog templates were added to each PCR reaction. TCRdb keeps only in-frame clones here, not all; method: immunoSEQ multiplex PCR. The sample lists about 84,000 clones; 85% to 95% were seen once. CDR3 length: 13 amino acids. The ends were cut back, 6 bases at V and 4 bases at J, with 12 bases in the middle. Per the germline V gene, CDR1 is SGHTA and CDR2 is FQGTGA. The sequence was obtained from a man between 60 and 75 years old with urothelial cancer. Material: PBMCs, obtained around atezolizumab (anti-PD-L1) treatment. The chain combines TRBV7-3 with TRBJ2-5, with D perhaps TRBD2 (5 bases). CDR3: CASSAGPRETQYF. CDR3 nucleotide sequence: TGTGCCAGCAGTGCGGGTCCTCGAGAGACCCAGTACTTC.